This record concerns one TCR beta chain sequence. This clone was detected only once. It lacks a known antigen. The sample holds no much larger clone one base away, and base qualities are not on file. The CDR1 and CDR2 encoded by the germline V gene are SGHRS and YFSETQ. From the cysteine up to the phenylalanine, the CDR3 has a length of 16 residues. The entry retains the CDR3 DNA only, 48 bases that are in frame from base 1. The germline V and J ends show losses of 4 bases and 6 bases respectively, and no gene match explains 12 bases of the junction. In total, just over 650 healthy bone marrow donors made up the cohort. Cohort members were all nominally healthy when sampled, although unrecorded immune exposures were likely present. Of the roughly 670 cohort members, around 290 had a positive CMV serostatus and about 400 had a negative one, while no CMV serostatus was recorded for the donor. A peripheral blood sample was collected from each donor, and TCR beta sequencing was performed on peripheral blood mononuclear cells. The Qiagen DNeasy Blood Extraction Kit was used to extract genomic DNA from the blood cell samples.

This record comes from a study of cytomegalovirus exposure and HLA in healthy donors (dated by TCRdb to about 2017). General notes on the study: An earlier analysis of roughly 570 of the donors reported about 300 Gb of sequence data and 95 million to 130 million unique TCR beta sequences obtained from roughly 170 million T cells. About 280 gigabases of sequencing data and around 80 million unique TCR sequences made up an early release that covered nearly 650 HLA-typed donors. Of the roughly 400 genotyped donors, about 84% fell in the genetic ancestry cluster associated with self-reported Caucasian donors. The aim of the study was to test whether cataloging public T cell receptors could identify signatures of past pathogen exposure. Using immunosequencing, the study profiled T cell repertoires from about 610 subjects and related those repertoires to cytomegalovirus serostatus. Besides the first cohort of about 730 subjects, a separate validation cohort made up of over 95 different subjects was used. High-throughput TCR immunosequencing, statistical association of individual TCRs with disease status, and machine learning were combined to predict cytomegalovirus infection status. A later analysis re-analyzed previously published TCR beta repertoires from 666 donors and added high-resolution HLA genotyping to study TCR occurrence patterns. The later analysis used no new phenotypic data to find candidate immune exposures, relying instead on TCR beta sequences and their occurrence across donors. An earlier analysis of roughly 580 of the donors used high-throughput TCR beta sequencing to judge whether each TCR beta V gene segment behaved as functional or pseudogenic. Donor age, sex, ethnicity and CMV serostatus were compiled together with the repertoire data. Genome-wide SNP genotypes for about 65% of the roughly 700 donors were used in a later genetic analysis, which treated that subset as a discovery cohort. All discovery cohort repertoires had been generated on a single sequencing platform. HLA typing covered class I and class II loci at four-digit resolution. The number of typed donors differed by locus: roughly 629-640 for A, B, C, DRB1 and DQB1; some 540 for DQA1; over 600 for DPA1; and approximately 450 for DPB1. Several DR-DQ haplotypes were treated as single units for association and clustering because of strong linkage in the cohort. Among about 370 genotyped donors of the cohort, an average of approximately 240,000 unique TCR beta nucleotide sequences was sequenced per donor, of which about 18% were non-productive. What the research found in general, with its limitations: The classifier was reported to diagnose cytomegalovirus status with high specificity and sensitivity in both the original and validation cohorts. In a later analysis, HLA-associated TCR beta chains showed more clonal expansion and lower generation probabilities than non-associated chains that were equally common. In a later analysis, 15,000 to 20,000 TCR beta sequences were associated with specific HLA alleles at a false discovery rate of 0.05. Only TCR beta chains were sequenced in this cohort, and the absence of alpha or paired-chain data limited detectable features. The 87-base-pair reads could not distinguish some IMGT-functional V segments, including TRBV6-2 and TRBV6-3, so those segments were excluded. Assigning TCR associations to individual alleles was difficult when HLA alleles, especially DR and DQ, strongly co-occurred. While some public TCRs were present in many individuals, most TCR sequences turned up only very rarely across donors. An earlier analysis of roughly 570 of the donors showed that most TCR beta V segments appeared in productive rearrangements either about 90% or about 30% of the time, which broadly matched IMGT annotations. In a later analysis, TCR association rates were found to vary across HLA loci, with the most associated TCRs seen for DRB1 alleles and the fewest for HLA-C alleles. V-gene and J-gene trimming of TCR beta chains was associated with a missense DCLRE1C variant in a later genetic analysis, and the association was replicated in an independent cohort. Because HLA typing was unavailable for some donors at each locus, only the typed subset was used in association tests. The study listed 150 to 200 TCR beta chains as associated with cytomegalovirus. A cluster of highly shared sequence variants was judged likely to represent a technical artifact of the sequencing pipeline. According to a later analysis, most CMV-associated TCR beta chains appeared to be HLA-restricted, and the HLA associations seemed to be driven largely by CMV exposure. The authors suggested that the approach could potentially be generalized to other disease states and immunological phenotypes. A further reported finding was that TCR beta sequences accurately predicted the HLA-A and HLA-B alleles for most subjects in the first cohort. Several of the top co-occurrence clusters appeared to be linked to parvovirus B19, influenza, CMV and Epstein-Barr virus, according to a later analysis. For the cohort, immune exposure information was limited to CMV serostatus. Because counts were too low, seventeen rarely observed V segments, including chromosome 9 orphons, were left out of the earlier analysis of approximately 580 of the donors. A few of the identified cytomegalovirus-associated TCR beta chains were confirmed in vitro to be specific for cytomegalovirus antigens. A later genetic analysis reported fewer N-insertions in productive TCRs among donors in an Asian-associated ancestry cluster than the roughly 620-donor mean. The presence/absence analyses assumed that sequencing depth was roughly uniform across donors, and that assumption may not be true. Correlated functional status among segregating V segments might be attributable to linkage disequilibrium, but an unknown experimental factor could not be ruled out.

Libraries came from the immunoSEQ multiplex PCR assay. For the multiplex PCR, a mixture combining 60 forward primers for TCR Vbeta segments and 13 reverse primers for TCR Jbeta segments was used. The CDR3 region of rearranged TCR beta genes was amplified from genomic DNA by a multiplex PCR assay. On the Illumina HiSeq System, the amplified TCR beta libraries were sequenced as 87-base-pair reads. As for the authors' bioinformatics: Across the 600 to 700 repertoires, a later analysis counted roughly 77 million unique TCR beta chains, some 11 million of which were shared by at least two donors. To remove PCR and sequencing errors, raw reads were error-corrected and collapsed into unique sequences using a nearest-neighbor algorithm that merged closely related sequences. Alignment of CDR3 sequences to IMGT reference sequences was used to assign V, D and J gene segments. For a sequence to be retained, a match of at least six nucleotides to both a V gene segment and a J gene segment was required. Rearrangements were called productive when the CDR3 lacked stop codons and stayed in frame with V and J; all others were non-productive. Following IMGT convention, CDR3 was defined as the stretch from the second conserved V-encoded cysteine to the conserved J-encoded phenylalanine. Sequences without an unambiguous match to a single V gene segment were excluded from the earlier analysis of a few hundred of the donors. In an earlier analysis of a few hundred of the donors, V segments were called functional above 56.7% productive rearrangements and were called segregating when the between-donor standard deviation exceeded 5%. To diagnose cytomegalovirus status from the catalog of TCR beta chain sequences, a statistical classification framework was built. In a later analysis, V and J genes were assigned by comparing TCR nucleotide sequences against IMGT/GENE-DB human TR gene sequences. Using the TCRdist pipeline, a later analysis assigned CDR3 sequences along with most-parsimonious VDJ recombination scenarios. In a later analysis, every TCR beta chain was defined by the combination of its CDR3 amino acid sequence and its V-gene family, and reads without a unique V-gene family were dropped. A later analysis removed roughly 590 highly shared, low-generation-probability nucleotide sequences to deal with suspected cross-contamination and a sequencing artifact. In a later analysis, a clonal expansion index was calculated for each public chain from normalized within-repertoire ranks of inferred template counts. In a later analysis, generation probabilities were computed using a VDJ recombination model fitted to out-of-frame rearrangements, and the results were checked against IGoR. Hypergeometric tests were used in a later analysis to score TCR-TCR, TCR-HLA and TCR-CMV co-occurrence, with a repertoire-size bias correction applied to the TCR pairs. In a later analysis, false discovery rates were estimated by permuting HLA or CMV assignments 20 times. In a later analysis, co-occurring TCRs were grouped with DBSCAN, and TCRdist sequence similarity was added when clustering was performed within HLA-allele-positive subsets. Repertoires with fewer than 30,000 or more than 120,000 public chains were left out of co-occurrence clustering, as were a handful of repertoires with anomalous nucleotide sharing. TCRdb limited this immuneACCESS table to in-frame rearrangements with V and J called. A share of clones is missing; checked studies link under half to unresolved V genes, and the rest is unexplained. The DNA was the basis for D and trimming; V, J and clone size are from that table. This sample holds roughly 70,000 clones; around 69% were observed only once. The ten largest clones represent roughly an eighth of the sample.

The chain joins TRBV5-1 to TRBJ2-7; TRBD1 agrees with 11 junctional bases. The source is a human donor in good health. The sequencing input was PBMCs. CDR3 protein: CASSPSPGTGGVEQYF. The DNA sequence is TGCGCCAGCAGCCCTTCCCCCGGGACAGGGGGGGTCGAGCAGTACTTC.